This entry lists 11 T cell receptor beta chains sequenced from one sample in a study of OX40 agonist ivuxolimab in advanced cancers. Libraries were prepared through the immunoSEQ multiplex PCR assay. In TCRdb, the immuneACCESS table is reduced to in-frame sequences with V and J assigned. These tables do not hold every clone; where another copy was compared, an unresolved V gene accounts for under half, and the others remain unexplained. The sample table holds some 120,000 clones, of which 85% to 95% were seen once. The ten largest clonotypes hold 0.65% to 0.9% of the sample. Source: CD4+ or CD8+ T cells sorted from blood, taken in a trial of the OX40 agonist ivuxolimab. These receptors were taken from an adult with an advanced solid tumor such as melanoma, head and neck, liver or kidney cancer.

This chain joins TRBV7-3 and TRBJ2-3; 7 positions match TRBD2. From germline, CDR1 is SGHTA and CDR2 FQGTGA. The V segment lost 3 bases and the J segment 4 bases; nucleotides outside the gene matches: 1. This CDR3 region has 13 residues. CDR3: CASSFGLADTQYF. DNA for the CDR3: TGTGCCAGCAGCTTTGGACTAGCAGATACGCAGTATTTT. Filled out from reference TRBV7-3 and TRBJ2-3, the complete variable domain reads GAGVSQTPSNKVTEKGKYVELRCDPISGHTALYWYRQSLGQGPEFLIYFQGTGAADDSGLPNDRFFAVRPEGSVSTLKIQRTERGDSAVYLCASSFGLADTQYFGPGTRLTVL.

The genes are TRBV12-5 and TRBJ2-1; the match to TRBD2 covers 15 bases. The V gene end was trimmed by 0 bases and the J gene end by 4 bases; junction bases not matched to a gene: 16. The germline V gene has CDR1 LGHNT and CDR2 FRNRAP. The CDR3 extends over 22 amino acids. CDR3 region: CASGLVTPPLVGLAGGYNEQFF. The CDR3 DNA follows: TGTGCTAGTGGTTTGGTAACCCCCCCCCTAGTGGGACTAGCGGGAGGATACAATGAGCAGTTCTTC.

V gene TRBV30 combines with J gene TRBJ1-6, with TRBD1 as a possible D gene (5 bases). V was trimmed by 4 bases and J by 8 bases, leaving 18 bases between them. Germline CDR1 and CDR2: GTSNPN and SVGIG (reference sequence). The CDR3 contains 15 residues. The CDR3 sequence: CAWTRPGRGDSPLHF. CDR3 nucleotide sequence: TGTGCCTGGACCCGACCTGGGAGAGGGGATTCACCCCTCCACTTT.

V is TRBV7-3 and J is TRBJ2-3; tentative D call: TRBD1 (6 bases). This CDR3 contains 15 residues. V was shortened by 3 bases and J by 2 bases, with 12 bases between the two germline ends. Germline CDR1 SGHTA, CDR2 FQGTGA. The CDR3 region is CASSFVTGPTDTQYF. CDR3 DNA: TGTGCCAGCAGCTTCGTGACAGGACCCACAGATACGCAGTATTTT.

The chain has TRBV5-1 and TRBJ1-2; the D is unclear. Trimming left V 0 bases short and J 6 bases short, with 15 bases between. Germline V lookup: CDR1 SGHRS, CDR2 YFSETQ. CDR3 size: 15 residues. The CDR3 protein is CASSLGSASIHGYTF. For the CDR3, the DNA is TGCGCCAGCAGCTTGGGTTCAGCATCAATCCATGGCTACACCTTC. The variable domain in full, with the rest retrieved from reference TRBV5-1 and TRBJ1-2, is KAGVTQTPRYLIKTRGQQVTLSCSPISGHRSVSWYQQTPGQGLQFLFEYFSETQRNKGNFPGRFSGRQFSNSRSEMNVSTLELGDSALYLCASSLGSASIHGYTFGSGTRLTVV.

This chain uses TRBV5-4 with TRBJ1-1; D gene ambiguous. The V gene's germline CDR1 is SGHNT and CDR2 YYREEE (reference sequence). Trimming took off 4 bases at V and 1 base at J, with 17 bases between the two ends. This CDR3 is built from 16 residues. The DNA for the CDR3 is TGTGCCAGCAGCCCATCCCCTTTGAACTCGAACACTGAAGCTTTCTTT. Translation: CASSPSPLNSNTEAFF.

The V and J genes are TRBV4-2 and TRBJ2-7; unclear D gene. CDR1 is LGHNA and CDR2 is YNFKEQ in the germline V gene. The V end was cut by 0 bases, the J end by 5 bases, with 23 bases between. The CDR3 extends over 18 amino acids. The CDR3 sequence is CASSQDVFVHKIPDEQYF. The CDR3 bases are TGTGCCAGCAGCCAAGATGTGTTTGTCCACAAAATCCCGGACGAGCAGTACTTC.

This sequence joins TRBV2 and TRBJ1-2; TRBD1 is a possible D gene (5 bases). The CDR3 covers 13 residues. From germline, CDR1 is SNHLY and CDR2 FYNNEI. Between the trimmed V and J ends, which lost 8 bases and 4 bases, there was a span of 14 bases. This CDR3 is CASWRPGPYGYTF. CDR3 nucleotide sequence: TGTGCCAGCTGGCGACCGGGACCCTATGGCTACACCTTC.

This chain links TRBV9 with TRBJ2-3; 9 bases map to TRBD2. Per germline, CDR1 SGDLS and CDR2 YYNGEE. V shed 4 bases, J shed 1 base, and the junction held 16 bases outside the gene matches. The CDR3 sequence is 19 residues long. DNA of the CDR3: TGTGCCAGCAGCATAGTAGGTAGCGGGAGTAATTCCGGCACAGATACGCAGTATTTT. This encodes CASSIVGSGSNSGTDTQYF.

This clone is a singleton in its sample. The chain links TRBV19 to TRBJ1-5, with 9 bases fitting TRBD1. The CDR3 has 17 residues. Per the germline V gene, CDR1 is LNHDA and CDR2 is SQIVND (reference sequence). V dropped 3 bases and J dropped 0; count of bases not matched to a gene: 6. The CDR3 reads CASSIMGTGYSNQPQHF. CDR3 DNA sequence: TGTGCCAGTAGTATCATGGGGACAGGGTATAGCAATCAGCCCCAGCATTTT.

This clone appeared a single time. The chain combines TRBV9 with TRBJ2-1, with D possibly matching TRBD1 (5 bases). V shed 4 bases and J shed 4 bases, with 18 bases lying between them. Looked up from germline, CDR1 is SGDLS and CDR2 is YYNGEE. There are 16 residues in the CDR3. The DNA for the CDR3 is TGTGCCAGCAGCCTCACGTTGACAGATATTTACAATGAGCAGTTCTTC. Protein: CASSLTLTDIYNEQFF.